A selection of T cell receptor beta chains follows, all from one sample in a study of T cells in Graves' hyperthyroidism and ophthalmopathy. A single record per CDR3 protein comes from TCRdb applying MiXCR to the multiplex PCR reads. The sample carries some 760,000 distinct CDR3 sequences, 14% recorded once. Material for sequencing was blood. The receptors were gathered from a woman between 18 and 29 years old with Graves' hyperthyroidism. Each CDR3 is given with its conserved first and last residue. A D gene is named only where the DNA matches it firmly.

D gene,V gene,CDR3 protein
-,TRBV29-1,CSVNRDSYEQYF
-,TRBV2,CASSANRVYQSQPQHF
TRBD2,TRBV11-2,CASSLGTSGNVYQETQYF
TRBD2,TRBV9,CASSRASGGREQFF
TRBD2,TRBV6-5,CASSYRGGRSDTQYF
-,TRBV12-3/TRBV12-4,CASSFERYPQYYEQYF
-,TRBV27,CASRSVNEQFF
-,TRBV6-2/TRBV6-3,CASSYLQPNTYEQYF
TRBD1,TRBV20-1,CSARVQGGRSYNEQFF
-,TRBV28,CASGRGYTEAFF
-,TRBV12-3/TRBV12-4,CASSSSDGSNEQYF
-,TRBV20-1,CSAVGAGKSYEQYF
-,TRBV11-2,CASSSVSEQFF
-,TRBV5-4,CASSFSLENLQETQYF
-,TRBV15,CATSREDMRVTNEKLFF
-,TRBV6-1,CASSGQVSQHF
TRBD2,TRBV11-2,CASSPLLTSGKGRTYNEQFF
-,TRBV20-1,CSARDGGTPGGYTF
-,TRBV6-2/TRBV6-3,CASRDGTNIQYF